The 14 T cell receptor beta chains below come from one sample, sequenced in a study of blood T cell repertoires in COVID-19. Here immunoSEQ multiplex PCR was the method, and the copy in TCRdb shows in-frame clones only, minus some. Seen here are some 130,000 clones, roughly three quarters observed once, and the top ten hold almost 4%. The sequencing sample was made of peripheral blood. These receptors came from a woman of 80 years or more with acute or convalescent COVID-19.

The chain links TRBV5-1 to TRBJ1-1; 10 bases line up with TRBD1. The V and J ends lost 4 bases and 6 bases, in that order; junction bases with no gene match: 6. CDR1 is SGHRS, CDR2 YFSETQ, per germline. The CDR3 covers 14 residues. The DNA of the CDR3 is TGCGCCAGCAGCACCGGACAGGGGGAGTCTGAAGCTTTCTTT. This encodes CASSTGQGESEAFF.

This clone was counted only a few times. The chain joins TRBV11-2 to TRBJ1-6, with 8 positions matching TRBD1. The length of the CDR3 is 15 residues. Germline CDR1 is SGHAT and CDR2 is FQNNGV. J gave up 7 bases and V 5 bases, and 7 bases lay outside the gene matches. CDR3 sequence (DNA): TGTGCCAGCAGCCCATTCGGACAGGGCAATTCACCCCTCCACTTT. It specifies CASSPFGQGNSPLHF.

This clone has more than one count but fewer than ten. The genes are TRBV6-6 and TRBJ2-2; TRBD1 aligns across 7 bases. The ends lost 7 bases at V and 1 base at J; junction bases unmatched: 9. Looked up from germline, CDR1 is MNHNY and CDR2 is SVGAGI (reference sequence). The CDR3 runs to 16 residues. The DNA for the CDR3 is TGTGCCAGCACCAAAGAGGGGGCCGGGAACACCGGGGAGCTGTTTTTT. It yields the protein CASTKEGAGNTGELFF.

The table lists this clone with a few counts. The chain links TRBV24-1 to TRBJ1-2, with 7 bases matching TRBD1. The CDR3 extends over 13 amino acids. The V and J ends lost 5 bases and 6 bases, in that order; junction bases with no gene match: 5. The germline CDR1 and CDR2 sequences are KGHDR and SFDVKD. This chain's CDR3 is CATSAGTVDGYTF. Written as DNA, the CDR3 is TGTGCCACCAGTGCCGGGACAGTTGATGGCTACACCTTC.

The chain couples TRBV6-4 to TRBJ1-5; 7 positions match TRBD1. V shed 7 bases, J shed 0 bases, and the junction held 21 bases outside the gene matches. The CDR3 is 20 residues long. CDR1 is MRHNA and CDR2 is SNTAGT in the germline V gene. The CDR3 nucleotides are TGTGCCAGCACCTTCAGCTTCGGGACAGTGAAAAAATATAGCAATCAGCCCCAGCATTTT. This translates into CASTFSFGTVKKYSNQPQHF.

This clone was seen more than once but under ten times. This chain connects TRBV12-3 or TRBV12-4 to TRBJ2-1; 7 nucleotides align to TRBD2. This CDR3 contains 13 residues. Germline trimming cut 6 bases from V and 9 bases from J; bases unmatched to any gene: 8. The CDR3 reads CASSVSGTGEQFF. CDR3 in DNA: TGTGCCAGCAGCGTCAGCGGGACGGGTGAGCAGTTCTTC.

V gene TRBV5-1 combines with J gene TRBJ2-2; no firm D call. The CDR3 covers 14 residues. Per the germline V gene, CDR1 is SGHRS and CDR2 is YFSETQ. V lost 0 bases to trimming and J lost 5 bases, with 8 bases between them. CDR3 coding DNA: TGCGCCAGCAGCTTGGCCTCGGGTACCGGGGAGCTGTTTTTT. Protein: CASSLASGTGELFF.

The chain links TRBV30 to TRBJ2-3, with a weak D call TRBD2 (5 bases). The CDR3 runs to 14 residues. CDR1 and CDR2 from the germline V gene are GTSNPN and SVGIG (reference sequence). The germline V and J ends were trimmed by 0 bases and 1 base, with 8 bases remaining between them. The CDR3 nucleotides read TGTGCCTGGAGTGTAGGGAGCGGCACAGATACGCAGTATTTT. Translation: CAWSVGSGTDTQYF.

The chain employs TRBV2 and TRBJ1-5, with 8 bases fitting TRBD1. Trimming removed 3 bases from V and 6 bases from J; junction bases left unmatched: 7. The germline V gene has CDR1 SNHLY and CDR2 FYNNEI. The CDR3 sequence is 15 residues long. This chain's CDR3 is CASSDQGALPQPQHF. The CDR3 DNA is TGTGCCAGCAGTGATCAGGGGGCTCTACCTCAGCCCCAGCATTTT.

The rearrangement uses TRBV5-1 and TRBJ1-2; the match to TRBD1 covers 10 bases. The CDR3 length is 14 residues. V shed 4 bases, J shed 6 bases, and the junction held 6 bases outside the gene matches. The germline CDR1 and CDR2 sequences are SGHRS and YFSETQ. DNA of the CDR3: TGCGCCAGCAGCCCTACGACAGGGGGCGATGGCTACACCTTC. This encodes CASSPTTGGDGYTF.

The chain carries TRBV11-2 and TRBJ2-7, with 9 positions matching TRBD1. Germline trimming cut 2 bases from V and 1 base from J; bases unmatched to any gene: 6. The CDR3 covers 16 residues. CDR1 SGHAT and CDR2 FQNNGV come from the germline V gene. The CDR3, as DNA: TGTGCCAGCAGCTTATCTGCGGGACAGGGTTCCTACGAGCAGTACTTC. It is translated as CASSLSAGQGSYEQYF.

The chain carries TRBV5-1 and TRBJ1-5; TRBD1 agrees at 9 bases. CDR3 length equals 16 residues. In germline, CDR1 is SGHRS, CDR2 YFSETQ. Losses at the gene ends were 0 bases for V and 3 bases for J; bases not matched to a gene: 4. The chain's CDR3 is CASSLGTGAINQPQHF. The DNA of the CDR3 is TGCGCCAGCAGCTTGGGGACAGGGGCGATCAATCAGCCCCAGCATTTT.

A single count supports this clone. The V and J genes are TRBV3-1 (or the pseudogene TRBV3-2) and TRBJ2-7; D is perhaps TRBD2 (6 bases). V gave up 0 bases and J gave up 0 bases, with 15 bases separating them. Germline V gene sequence: CDR1 LGHDT, CDR2 YNNKEL (reference sequence). The CDR3 runs to 17 residues. CDR3 protein: CASSQDLGDSTSYEQYF. DNA for the CDR3: TGTGCCAGCAGCCAAGATCTTGGGGACTCGACCTCCTACGAGCAGTACTTC.

The V gene is TRBV7-2, the J gene TRBJ2-3; D remains ambiguous. This CDR3 comprises 15 residues. V gave up 1 base and J gave up 3 bases, with 11 bases separating them. Germline-derived CDR1 and CDR2 are SGHTA and FQGNSA. This CDR3 reads CASSLEGLGTDTQYF. For the CDR3, the DNA is TGTGCCAGCAGCTTAGAAGGCCTCGGGACAGATACGCAGTATTTT.